One sample yielded the 15 T cell receptor beta chains listed below, sequenced in a study of T cell responses to AZD1222 COVID-19 vaccine listed by TCRdb under 2021. The receptor library was made with the immunoSEQ multiplex PCR assay. The clones in this table, taken by TCRdb from immuneACCESS, are in-frame only. Not every clone is retained; where verified, under half of the shortfall comes from an unresolved V gene, and the cause of the rest is unknown. Recorded for this sample are about 78,000 clones; roughly four fifths of them occurred a single time. In total, the top ten clones hold 2.9% of the sample. Read against the paper, the sample's time point label means: baseline before first vaccination. The sample was peripheral blood, taken on day 0 of AZD1222 vaccination. These receptors originate from an adult in good health.

The chain has TRBV5-6 and TRBJ1-6; D perhaps matches TRBD1 (6 bases). This CDR3 contains 17 residues. Germline lookup yields CDR1 SGHDT and CDR2 YYEEEE. Between the trimmed V and J ends, which lost 1 base and 4 bases, there was a span of 15 bases. In DNA, the CDR3 is TGTGCCAGCAGCTTGTTGGGGGGCGCGGAATATAATTCACCCCTCCACTTT. Protein: CASSLLGGAEYNSPLHF.

As DNA, the CDR3 is TGTGCCAGCAGCCAAGTTGGGGGGGAGCAGTACTTC. Amino acid sequence: CASSQVGGEQYF. V and J are TRBV3-1 (or the pseudogene TRBV3-2) and TRBJ2-7, with D perhaps TRBD2 (6 bases). Per the germline V gene, CDR1 is LGHDT and CDR2 is YNNKEL (reference sequence). This CDR3 comprises 12 residues. Trimming took off 1 base at V and 7 bases at J, with 8 bases between the two ends.

This clone was counted a few times. This sequence joins TRBV29-1 and TRBJ1-3; weak D call: TRBD1 (6 bases). The CDR3 runs to 12 residues. The V gene lost 7 bases and the J gene lost 1 base, with 8 bases spanning the gap. Per germline, CDR1 SQVTM and CDR2 ANQGSEA. CDR3 loop: CSGQGSGNTIYF. CDR3 DNA sequence: TGCAGCGGCCAGGGGTCTGGAAACACCATATATTTT.

V usage is TRBV6-2 or TRBV6-3 and J usage is TRBJ2-3, with 8 bases lining up with TRBD2. V shed 5 bases and J 2 bases; nucleotides not matched to a gene: 18. CDR3 size: 19 residues. Germline V gene data show CDR1 as MNHEY and CDR2 as SVGEGT. CDR3 loop: CASSNKPRTSPLLTDTQYF. CDR3 DNA: TGTGCCAGCAGTAACAAACCGCGGACTAGCCCGCTTCTCACAGATACGCAGTATTTT.

This clone has a handful of counts. This chain connects TRBV7-2 to TRBJ1-2; no clear D. The germline V and J ends were trimmed by 5 bases and 5 bases, with 9 bases remaining between them. Germline V gene sequence: CDR1 SGHTA, CDR2 FQGNSA. This CDR3 is built from 12 residues. CDR3 sequence reads: CASSHRDYGYTF. The CDR3 coding sequence is TGTGCCAGCAGCCACCGGGATTATGGCTACACCTTC.

This chain uses TRBV6-6 with TRBJ1-2; 7 bases are shared with TRBD1. CDR3 length equals 14 residues. The germline V gene encodes CDR1 MNHNY and CDR2 SVGAGI (reference sequence). J was trimmed by 3 bases and V by 2 bases; bases with no gene match: 3. CDR3 nucleotides: TGTGCCAGCAGTTACATCGGGACAGACTATGGCTACACCTTC. This translates into CASSYIGTDYGYTF.

This sequence joins TRBV4-3 and TRBJ1-6; no clear D gene. The V and J ends lost 1 base and 0 bases respectively, with 10 bases between them. The CDR3 spans 17 residues. Germline V gene sequence: CDR1 LGHNA, CDR2 YSLEER. The CDR3 loop is CASSQAGGSSYNSPLHF. CDR3 nucleotide sequence: TGCGCCAGCAGCCAAGCGGGAGGGAGCTCCTATAATTCACCCCTCCACTTT.

The chain combines TRBV2 with TRBJ2-7; the match to TRBD2 covers 13 bases. Germline-derived CDR1 and CDR2 are SNHLY and FYNNEI. The V segment lost 4 bases and the J segment 4 bases; nucleotides outside the gene matches: 4. This CDR3 spans 15 amino acids. The CDR3 region is CASSARLAGGYEQYF. In nucleotides, the CDR3 is TGTGCCAGCAGTGCCAGACTAGCGGGAGGTTACGAGCAGTACTTC.

This CDR3 reads CASRATGSGNEAFF. The CDR3 region has the DNA TGCGCCAGCAGAGCCACCGGTTCGGGGAATGAAGCTTTCTTT. The chain is built from TRBV10-2 and TRBJ1-1; no clear D. The CDR3 is 14 amino acids. With 6 bases removed from V and 7 bases from J, the gap between germline ends came to 18 bases. Germline V gives CDR1 WSHSY, CDR2 SAAADI.

The J gene is TRBJ2-3, the V gene TRBV9, with TRBD2 matching 8 bases. This CDR3 spans 16 amino acids. Germline-derived CDR1 and CDR2 are SGDLS and YYNGEE. V lost 0 bases to trimming and J lost 3 bases; unmatched junction nucleotides: 6. CDR3 nucleotide sequence: TGTGCCAGCAGCGTAGATGTCGGGAGGGGTACAGATACGCAGTATTTT. It yields the protein CASSVDVGRGTDTQYF.

The CDR3 region has the DNA TGTGCCAGTAGGGGGGAGGCGGCCAATGAGCAGTTCTTC. Translating gives CASRGEAANEQFF. This chain links TRBV19 with TRBJ2-1; perhaps TRBD2 as D (6 bases). This CDR3 comprises 13 residues. Germline CDR1 is LNHDA and CDR2 is SQIVND (reference sequence). The ends were cut back, 6 bases at V and 6 bases at J, with 12 bases in the middle.

V and J are TRBV7-9 and TRBJ1-5, with D perhaps matching TRBD1 (6 bases). V lost 5 bases and J lost 0, with 11 bases in between. The CDR3 has 15 amino acids. Germline CDR1 and CDR2: SEHNR and FQNEAQ (reference sequence). CDR3 loop: CASSLGTNSNQPQHF. CDR3 nucleotide sequence: TGTGCCAGCAGCCTCGGGACAAATAGCAATCAGCCCCAGCATTTT.

The CDR3 DNA reads TGTGCCAGCACCCCTGTCACCAGGGGGCGGCCCTATGGCTACACCTTC. This encodes CASTPVTRGRPYGYTF. V is TRBV6-2 or TRBV6-3 and J is TRBJ1-2; 8 nucleotides align to TRBD1. The CDR3 is 16 residues long. After removal of 7 bases from V and 4 bases from J, the junction contained 14 bases not matched to a gene. Germline CDR1 reads MNHEY; CDR2 reads SVGEGT.

This clone showed up just once. The chain uses TRBV19 and TRBJ2-5; 11 positions match TRBD2. Per the germline V gene, CDR1 is LNHDA and CDR2 is SQIVND (reference sequence). The CDR3 is 14 residues long. With V trimmed by 8 bases and J by 2 bases, 4 bases remained unmatched. The CDR3: CASAGLAEQETQYF. CDR3 nucleotide sequence: TGTGCCAGTGCGGGACTAGCGGAACAAGAGACCCAGTACTTC.

The chain couples TRBV6-4 to TRBJ2-7, with 13 nucleotides matching TRBD2. This CDR3 region has 18 residues. V lost 2 bases to trimming and J lost 0 bases; unmatched junction nucleotides: 7. CDR1 is MRHNA and CDR2 is SNTAGT in the germline V gene. CDR3 sequence (DNA): TGTGCCAGCAGTGACCTAGGGACTAGCGGGATCGCCTCCTACGAGCAGTACTTC. It yields the protein CASSDLGTSGIASYEQYF.